This paragraph reports one T cell receptor (beta chain). The protocol was immunoSEQ multiplex PCR, while the TCRdb copy is restricted to in-frame clones and leaves out a portion. The sample yields 150,000 to 200,000 clones, 80% to 90% seen once. CDR3 length: 14 residues. Germline trimming cut 2 bases from V and 9 bases from J; bases unmatched to any gene: 2. Germline V gene data show CDR1 as MNHEY and CDR2 as SVGAGI. This record comes from a study of blood T cell repertoires in COVID-19. At the level of the study: The United States, Italy and Spain supplied acute and convalescent COVID-19 samples. Sample material is recorded as cDNA or gDNA derived from T cells, B-cell-depleted T cells, or PBMCs.

The sequenced material came from peripheral blood. The V and J genes are TRBV6-5 and TRBJ2-1; 12 bases fit TRBD2. The clonotype comes from a woman in her fifties or sixties with COVID-19, enrolled during active disease. Here the CDR3 DNA reads TGTGCCAGCAGTTACCTAGCGGGAGGGGGTGAGCAGTTCTTC. This translates into CASSYLAGGGEQFF.